Described below is a single T cell receptor beta chain sequence and its context. In the authors' methods: Reference gene primer amplification yielded estimated nucleated cell counts. TCRdb's table, derived via immunoSEQ multiplex PCR, lists solely in-frame clones and lacks some. V, J and clone size are those of that table, while D and trimming were read from the DNA. The data show 150,000 to 200,000 clones, with over 75% seen just once and around 0.77% held by the top ten. This sample is part of a study of blood T cell repertoires in COVID-19. The overall study: T cells, B-cell-depleted T cells, or PBMCs supplied cDNA or gDNA.

Cohort allocation depended upon clinical history that participants reported. Either two negative PCRs, clearance, or symptom resolution qualified Cohort 3 donors as recovered. The ends were cut back, 0 bases at V and 5 bases at J, with 8 bases in the middle. Germline CDR1 and CDR2: SGHRS and YFSETQ. The CDR3 loop spans 14 amino acids. The receptor was isolated from a woman between 18 and 29 years old who had recovered from COVID-19. The sequenced sample consisted of PBMCs or T cells enriched from blood (not recorded which). The chain links TRBV5-1 to TRBJ2-2; D perhaps matches TRBD1 (5 bases). As DNA, the CDR3 is TGCGCCAGCAGCTTGGCCCCAGGGACCGGGGAGCTGTTTTTT. Encoded protein: CASSLAPGTGELFF.